Listed below are T cell receptor beta chains from one sample, sequenced in a study of PD-1 blockade in classical Hodgkin lymphoma. Measured with immunoSEQ multiplex PCR; TCRdb has only the in-frame clones, and not every one. This repertoire shows approximately 7,300 clones, approximately 80% found once; its top ten account for 30% to 40%. The source was CD8+ T cells from blood, collected before the fourth cycle of nivolumab. These receptors all come from a human donor with classical Hodgkin lymphoma. Both conserved end residues are part of each CDR3. D genes are given only for firm matches. Not every row has a clone size; where given, it reads once, few, many or a size class.

-	13	TRBV28	-	TRBJ1-1	TGTGCCAGCAGTTTAGGCATGAACACTGAAGCTTTCTTT	CASSLGMNTEAFF
-	16	TRBV6-1	-	TRBJ2-1	TGTGCCAGCAGTGAAGCTGATCTGCCCGGCTACAATGAGCAGTTCTTC	CASSEADLPGYNEQFF
TRBD1	16	TRBV9	-	TRBJ1-2	TGTGCCAGCAGCGTAGCTTTTACAGGGGAGGACTATGGCTACACCTTC	CASSVAFTGEDYGYTF
-	14	TRBV28	-	TRBJ2-7	TGTGCCAGCAGTTTAAGCGGGTTCTCCTACGAGCAGTACTTC	CASSLSGFSYEQYF
-	16	TRBV5-6	-	TRBJ2-2	TGTGCCAGCAGCTTATTCCCCACTAGAAACACCGGGGAGCTGTTTTTT	CASSLFPTRNTGELFF
-	16	TRBV7-8	-	TRBJ1-4	TGTGCCAGCAGCTTAGAGGATTGGTACATAAATGAAAAACTGTTTTTT	CASSLEDWYINEKLFF
-	16	TRBV7-2	-	TRBJ2-2	TGTGCCAGCAGCTTCAGCTTAGGGCAAGCCACCGGGGAGCTGTTTTTT	CASSFSLGQATGELFF
-	17	TRBV4-2	-	TRBJ1-4	TGTGCCAGCAGCCAAGATCGCAGACACGGGACTAATGAAAAACTGTTTTTT	CASSQDRRHGTNEKLFF
-	11	TRBV10-3	-	TRBJ1-5	TGTGCCATCGGGCTAAGTCAGCCCCAGCATTTT	CAIGLSQPQHF
TRBD2	17	TRBV7-2	-	TRBJ2-3	TGTGCCAGCAGCTCAATCCGTCCAACTAGCGGCACAGATACGCAGTATTTT	CASSSIRPTSGTDTQYF
-	11	TRBV11-2	-	TRBJ2-1	TGTGCCAGCAGCCTGACTGGTGAGCAGTTCTTC	CASSLTGEQFF
TRBD1	11	TRBV28	-	TRBJ2-7	TGTGCCAGCAGTCCCGACAGGGGGCTCAACTTC	CASSPDRGLNF
-	13	TRBV6-9	once	TRBJ2-7	TGTGCCAGCAGTTACTCGGGGGCTGGCGAGCAGTACTTC	CASSYSGAGEQYF
-	15	TRBV4-3	-	TRBJ2-7	TGCGCCAGCAGCCAAGATCCGAAGCGGTCCTACGAGCAGTACTTC	CASSQDPKRSYEQYF
-	14	TRBV4-1	-	TRBJ2-7	TGCGCCAGCAGCCACATCGGCCCCTCCTACGAGCAGTACTTC	CASSHIGPSYEQYF
TRBD2	14	TRBV6-5	few	TRBJ2-5	TGTGCCAGCAGTCCGACTAGCGGGGGAAAGACCCAGTACTTC	CASSPTSGGKTQYF
TRBD2	14	TRBV19	-	TRBJ2-1	TGTGCCAGTAGTAGCGGGGGGCCTTACAATGAGCAGTTCTTC	CASSSGGPYNEQFF
-	14	TRBV19	-	TRBJ1-6	TGTGCCAGTAGTAGGTCTACCTATAATTCACCCCTCCACTTT	CASSRSTYNSPLHF
-	12	TRBV7-2	-	TRBJ2-1	TGTGCCAGCAGCTTCGGAAACAATGAGCAGTTCTTC	CASSFGNNEQFF
TRBD2	17	TRBV10-3	-	TRBJ2-6	TGTGCCATCAGTGAACTAGCGGCCTTCTCTGGGGCCAACGTCCTGACTTTC	CAISELAAFSGANVLTF
-	16	TRBV7-9	-	TRBJ2-3	TGTGCCAGCAGCTTGTTTTTAACGGGAAGCACAGATACGCAGTATTTT	CASSLFLTGSTDTQYF
TRBD1	16	TRBV4-3	-	TRBJ1-1	TGCGCCAGCAGGGGAACCCCGACAGGGGGCAACACTGAAGCCTTCTTT	CASRGTPTGGNTEAFF
TRBD1	15	TRBV7-6	once	TRBJ2-1	TGTGCCAGCAGCGCCGGGACAGGGTCCCACAATGAGCAGTTCTTC	CASSAGTGSHNEQFF
TRBD1	15	TRBV6-4	-	TRBJ1-1	TGTGCCAGCAAAGCATCGGACAGGGAGAACACTGAAGCTTTCTTT	CASKASDRENTEAFF
TRBD1	19	TRBV14	-	TRBJ2-2	TGTGCCAGCAGCCAAGATGTCAGGGGGTACAGGACGAACACCGGGGAGCTGTTTTTT	CASSQDVRGYRTNTGELFF
TRBD1	13	TRBV28	-	TRBJ2-7	TGTGCCAGCAACGACAGGGTCGGGAACGAGCAGTACTTC	CASNDRVGNEQYF
TRBD2	16	TRBV27	-	TRBJ2-3	TGTGCCAGCACCAATAGCGGGAGGGCCTCTGGGGATACGCAGTATTTT	CASTNSGRASGDTQYF